This is a list of T cell receptor beta chains from one sample in a study of CD8 T cells in Susac syndrome. TCRdb re-called the immunoSEQ multiplex PCR reads through MiXCR, storing one row per CDR3 protein. The table shows 350,000 to 550,000 distinct CDR3 sequences, with more than 80% occurring only once. Sequencing was performed on CD8+ T cells from PBMCs. These receptors were taken from a human donor with multiple sclerosis. The CDR3 runs from the conserved cysteine through the conserved F or W. Fields, in order: CDR3 DNA, CDR3 protein, V gene, D gene, J gene, clone size. A D gene is named only where the DNA matches it firmly. The size entry is marked missing in some rows and otherwise reads once, few, many or a size class.

TGTGCCAGCAGCCTCGTGGGCACAGATACGCAGTATTTT CASSLVGTDTQYF TRBV27 . TRBJ2-3 many
TGTGCCAGCAGCTATGTAGCCGGGGCCAACGTCCTGACTTTC CASSYVAGANVLTF TRBV11-2 . TRBJ2-6 few
TGCGCCAGCAGCCACGAAAGAGAGGCGTCCACAGATACGCAGTATTTT CASSHEREASTDTQYF TRBV4-1 . TRBJ2-3 .
TGTGCCAGCAGCTTGACGTTGGGGGCCCCTGCCCTCAATGAGCAGTTCTTC CASSLTLGAPALNEQFF TRBV12-3/TRBV12-4 . TRBJ2-1 .
TGCAGCGTTGATCCCCTGGATACGGCAGATACGCAGTATTTT CSVDPLDTADTQYF TRBV29-1 . TRBJ2-3 .
TGCAGTGCTAGAGGGGTAACCGCGGGAGGGCCAAGCAATGAGCAGTTCTTC CSARGVTAGGPSNEQFF TRBV20-1 TRBD2 TRBJ2-1 .
TGTGCCAGCAGTCATACACCAGAAAGGCAGTACTTC CASSHTPERQYF TRBV12-3/TRBV12-4 . TRBJ2-5 .
TGTGCCAGCAGTCAGGACAGGGGATTCGACGAGCAGTACTTC CASSQDRGFDEQYF TRBV28 TRBD1 TRBJ2-7 .
TGTGCCAGCAGCGCCAGAACAGGCTCTGGAAACACCATATATTTT CASSARTGSGNTIYF TRBV7-9 . TRBJ1-3 .
TGTGCCAGTAGTATTGTTTCCGGGACAGTACTACTCCATTCGCCCCTCCACTTT CASSIVSGTVLLHSPLHF TRBV19 TRBD1 TRBJ1-6 .
TGCGCCAGCAGCTTGATTTTAGGACAGGGATACTACGAGCAGTACTTC CASSLILGQGYYEQYF TRBV5-1 TRBD1 TRBJ2-7 .
TGCAGTGCTAGAGATCCGGACGAGGGTGGAAACACCATATATTTT CSARDPDEGGNTIYF TRBV20-1 . TRBJ1-3 .
TGTGCCAGCAGCTTCGAGTTCCAGGACAATGAGCAGTTCTTC CASSFEFQDNEQFF TRBV7-3 . TRBJ2-1 .
TGTGCCAGCTCGGTGCCGGGGCAGGGGGGCGATGAGCAGTTCTTC CASSVPGQGGDEQFF TRBV18 . TRBJ2-1 few
TGTGCCACCAGCAGACCGACAGGGGAAGGGGAGCAGTACTTC CATSRPTGEGEQYF TRBV15 TRBD1 TRBJ2-7 .
TGTGCCAGCAGTCCGTCGGGGAATGAAAAACTGTTTTTT CASSPSGNEKLFF TRBV6-5 . TRBJ1-4 .
TGTGCCAGCAGTTTATGGGGCTCAGGTGGGGATACGCAGTATTTT CASSLWGSGGDTQYF TRBV27 . TRBJ2-3 .
TGTGCCAGCAGTGTAGCGACTGAGCAGTTCTTC CASSVATEQFF TRBV27 . TRBJ2-1 .
TGTGCCAGCAGTGAAGGACTAGCGGGTGATACGCAGTATTTT CASSEGLAGDTQYF TRBV2 TRBD2 TRBJ2-3 .
TGTGCCAGCAGCGCGCAGGGGGGCTGGGAGCAGTTCTTC CASSAQGGWEQFF TRBV7-3 . TRBJ2-1 few
TGTGCCAGCAGCTTGGAGGGCAGGAGACAATCTAGCACAGATACGCAGTATTTT CASSLEGRRQSSTDTQYF TRBV5-5 . TRBJ2-3 .
TGCAGCGTTTTGTCAGGGGAGAACACTGAAGCTTTCTTT CSVLSGENTEAFF TRBV29-1 . TRBJ1-1 .
TGCGCCAGCAGTGAATGGGACAGGGGGAACACTGAAGCTTTCTTT CASSEWDRGNTEAFF TRBV10-2 TRBD1 TRBJ1-1 .
TGCGCCAGCAGGCCCACAACTAATGAAAAACTGTTTTTT CASRPTTNEKLFF TRBV4-1 . TRBJ1-4 .
TGTGCCAGCAGTTTAGGGAGGAACGGGGAGCTGTTTTTT CASSLGRNGELFF TRBV27 . TRBJ2-2 few
TGTGCCTGGAGTGCCATGGGGGGTTCCTACGAGCAGTACTTC CAWSAMGGSYEQYF TRBV30 . TRBJ2-7 .
TGCGCCAGCAGCCCAATGGGGGCAGTCAATCAGCCCCAGCATTTT CASSPMGAVNQPQHF TRBV4-1 . TRBJ1-5 .
TGTGCCAGCTCTCGAGGGGTAGCGGGAACCTACGAGCAGTACTTC CASSRGVAGTYEQYF TRBV2 TRBD2 TRBJ2-7 once
TGTGCCAGCAGCCCAGGGGCGCGCGCAGATACGCAGTATTTT CASSPGARADTQYF TRBV7-6 . TRBJ2-3 .
TGTGCCAGCAGCCAACAGGGAATTATCTACGAGCAGTACTTC CASSQQGIIYEQYF TRBV7-2 . TRBJ2-7 .
TGCGCCAGCAGCATCTCGACCGGAGCAGGGGGCACTGAAGCTTTCTTT CASSISTGAGGTEAFF TRBV4-1 TRBD1 TRBJ1-1 .
TGTGCCAGCAGTTACCGGGTAGCTAACTATGGCTACACCTTC CASSYRVANYGYTF TRBV6-5 . TRBJ1-2 .
TGCGCCAGCAGCCAACCAGGTTACTACAATGAGCAGTTCTTC CASSQPGYYNEQFF TRBV4-1 . TRBJ2-1 .
TGTGCCAGCAGACCTGAGGGAGTCGGAGAGACCCAGTACTTC CASRPEGVGETQYF TRBV28 . TRBJ2-5 once
TGTGCCAGCAGCCAGGTAGACAGGGCCACAGATACGCAGTATTTT CASSQVDRATDTQYF TRBV12-3/TRBV12-4 TRBD1 TRBJ2-3 .
TGTGCCAGCAGCCTCGGACAGCGTGAAGCTTTCTTT CASSLGQREAFF TRBV3-1 . TRBJ1-1 .
TGTGCCTGGAGTATCGGGTACGCCGAGACCCAGTACTTC CAWSIGYAETQYF TRBV30 . TRBJ2-5 .
TGTGCCTGGAGTATACAGGGGAACACCGGGGAGCTGTTTTTT CAWSIQGNTGELFF TRBV30 . TRBJ2-2 few
TGTGCCAGCAGGGACCGAGAAGCCTTAGCCTACGAGCAGTACTTC CASRDREALAYEQYF TRBV5-8 . TRBJ2-7 .
TGTGCCACCAGCAGCTTTCATATCGGGGGAGGAGGCAATCAGCCCCAGCATTTT CATSSFHIGGGGNQPQHF TRBV15 . TRBJ1-5 .
TGTGCCAGCAGTTTGACAGATCCCACAGATACGCAGTATTTT CASSLTDPTDTQYF TRBV28 . TRBJ2-3 .
TGTGCCAGCAGTCTCGGGACAGAAGCTAACTATGGCTACACCTTC CASSLGTEANYGYTF TRBV28 TRBD1 TRBJ1-2 .
TGTGCCAGCAGTTCCAACGACAGGGGTTACTCACCCCTCCACTTT CASSSNDRGYSPLHF TRBV6-5 TRBD1 TRBJ1-6 once
TGTGCCATCAGTTCCCCAGGGCGGGAGGTCAACACCGGGGAGCTGTTTTTT CAISSPGREVNTGELFF TRBV10-3 TRBD2 TRBJ2-2 .
TGTGCCAGCAGCAAGCAGGGGGGAACTGAAGCTTTCTTT CASSKQGGTEAFF TRBV21-1 . TRBJ1-1 .
TGTGCCAGCAGTCCGACTCACCGGGACAGGGATGGGGAGACCCAGTACTTC CASSPTHRDRDGETQYF TRBV28 TRBD1 TRBJ2-5 .
TGTGCCAGCAGTTCGGACAGAATTAACACTGAAGCTTTCTTT CASSSDRINTEAFF TRBV6-5 . TRBJ1-1 .
TGCGCCAGCAGCTTGGAAGGGCACCTAACTTACGAGCAGTACTTC CASSLEGHLTYEQYF TRBV5-1 . TRBJ2-7 .
TGCAGTGCTAGAGATCTCACAGACTCCTATAATTCACCCCTCCACTTT CSARDLTDSYNSPLHF TRBV20-1 . TRBJ1-6 .
TGTGCCAGCAGCTCCACCGGGGTCAAACTATACAATGAGCAGTTCTTC CASSSTGVKLYNEQFF TRBV7-9 . TRBJ2-1 .
TGTGCCAGCAGTATATTAGCGGGGGACCTCACAGATACGCAGTATTTT CASSILAGDLTDTQYF TRBV27 TRBD2 TRBJ2-3 once
TGTGCCAGCAGTCCCCCCGGACAGGGGGCGTGGGAGCAGTTCTTC CASSPPGQGAWEQFF TRBV28 TRBD1 TRBJ2-1 once
TGTGCCACCAGCAGAGATCTGTCGGGGTGGGATTCACCCCTCCACTTT CATSRDLSGWDSPLHF TRBV15 . TRBJ1-6 .